These 4 T cell receptor beta chains were all obtained from the same sample, sequenced in a study of neurological immune-mediated disorders. A single record per CDR3 protein comes from TCRdb applying MiXCR to the 5' RACE reads. The sample carries 55,000 to 75,000 distinct CDR3 sequences, less than 5.5% recorded once. The material sequenced was PBMCs. These receptors originate from a woman aged 25-40 years with multiple sclerosis.

This clonotype was counted a few times. The chain is built from TRBV5-1 and TRBJ2-2; TRBD1 matches at 8 bases. V was clipped by 3 bases and J by 4 bases; unmatched bases: 5. Germline-derived CDR1 and CDR2 are SGHRS and YFSETQ. The CDR3 is 15 residues long. The CDR3 spells CASSSGQGGTGELFF. The CDR3 DNA reads TGCGCCAGCAGCTCCGGACAGGGCGGCACCGGGGAGCTGTTTTTT.

The sample holds many counts of this clonotype. V is TRBV2 and J is TRBJ1-5; the D is unclear. The CDR3 extends over 15 amino acids. Germline V CDR1 and CDR2: SNHLY, FYNNEI. Between the trimmed V and J ends, which lost 6 bases and 7 bases, there was a span of 19 bases. The DNA of the CDR3 is TGTGCCAGCAGCCCTGGCCTAGCTGGGCGGCAGCCCCAGCATTTT. Its protein is CASSPGLAGRQPQHF. Full variable domain (missing parts from reference TRBV2 and TRBJ1-5): EPEVTQTPSHQVTQMGQEVILRCVPISNHLYFYWYRQILGQKVEFLVSFYNNEISEKSEIFDDQFSVERPDGSNFTLKIRSTKLEDSAMYFCASSPGLAGRQPQHFGDGTRLSIL.

Note on this clonotype: The junction differs from germline at one of its ends, possibly a read error. The chain is built from TRBV25-1 and TRBJ1-6, with TRBD1 identical over 7 bases. There are 14 residues in the CDR3. Looked up from germline, CDR1 is MGHDK and CDR2 is SYGVNS. The CDR3 bases are TGTGCCAGCAGGCCGAGACAGGGACCTTGTGAACTCAACTTT. Translated, it gives CASRPRQGPCELNF.

This clonotype was seen more than once but under ten times. The J gene is TRBJ2-2, the V gene TRBV12-3 or TRBV12-4, with TRBD2 as a possible D gene (5 bases). The CDR3 contains 12 residues. V was shortened by 6 bases and J by 7 bases, with 9 bases between the two germline ends. The CDR3 is CASSFEGGELFF. DNA for the CDR3: TGTGCCAGCAGCTTCGAGGGCGGGGAGCTGTTTTTT.